Presented here are 30 T cell receptor beta chains from one specimen sequenced in a study of shared clonotypes between healthy human individuals. The repertoire was sequenced with immunoSEQ multiplex PCR; TCRdb's copy has only in-frame clones and lacks some. The data contain over 2,000,000 clones, approximately 92% of them singletons. Positive CCR7 selection of CD45RO-negative cells yielded the naive CD8 cells, and terminally differentiated effector memory CD45RA+ cells were excluded. Sequenced: naive CD8+ T cells from PBMCs. The receptor source for this set is a man aged 18 to 30 in good health. Some clones in this sample may be carry-over from other donors' samples.

The V gene is TRBV12-2, the J gene TRBJ2-5; the table's TRBD2 call for D was not verified on the DNA. TRBV12-2 constitutes a pseudogene. The CDR3 sequence is 18 residues long. The CDR3 region is CASRSKHPWGLAKETQYF. The CDR3 DNA sequence: TGTGCAAGTCGCTCTAAGCACCCGTGGGGACTAGCGAAAGAGACCCAGTACTTC.

The rearrangement joins TRBV7-6 to TRBJ2-5; TRBD1 agrees at 9 bases. J gave up 5 bases and V 5 bases, and 6 bases lay outside the gene matches. The CDR3 has 14 residues. CDR1 SGHVS and CDR2 FNYEAQ come from the germline V gene. The CDR3 spells CASSLQGAQETQYF. The DNA for the CDR3 is TGTGCCAGCAGCCTACAGGGGGCTCAGGAGACCCAGTACTTC.

Remarks on this clone: Other DNA sequences from this sample encode an identical CDR3 as well. The chain is built from TRBV9 and TRBJ2-3; maybe TRBD2 (6 bases). CDR3 length: 14 amino acids. V was pared by 4 bases and J by 0 bases, with 9 bases between. The germline gives CDR1 SGDLS, CDR2 YYNGEE. The CDR3 DNA is TGTGCCAGCAGCCGAAGCGGGAGCACAGATACGCAGTATTTT. Protein product: CASSRSGSTDTQYF.

V usage is TRBV6-6 and J usage is TRBJ2-7; TRBD2 is a possible D gene (5 bases). Trimming took off 0 bases at V and 4 bases at J, with 10 bases between the two ends. CDR1 MNHNY and CDR2 SVGAGI come from the germline V gene (reference sequence). This CDR3 is built from 14 residues. The DNA for the CDR3 is TGTGCCAGCAGTTACTCAGGACGGGGTTACGAGCAGTACTTC. This encodes CASSYSGRGYEQYF.

The chain carries TRBV6-1 and TRBJ2-7, with D unclear. Germline V gene sequence: CDR1 MNHNS, CDR2 SASEGT. With 3 bases removed from V and 3 bases from J, the gap between germline ends came to 15 bases. The CDR3 totals 15 residues. CDR3 in amino acids: CASSEGGPGLYEQYF. The DNA for the CDR3 is TGTGCCAGCAGTGAGGGTGGCCCAGGCCTCTACGAGCAGTACTTC.

With regard to this clone: The same CDR3 can be traced to other DNA sequences in this sample. V is TRBV7-9 and J is TRBJ2-2; D might be TRBD1 (5 bases). The CDR3 length is 13 residues. Between the trimmed V and J ends, which lost 2 bases and 5 bases, there was a span of 6 bases. In germline, CDR1 is SEHNR, CDR2 FQNEAQ (reference sequence). CDR3 loop: CASSLPGTGELFF. The CDR3 DNA reads as TGTGCCAGCAGCTTACCAGGGACCGGGGAGCTGTTTTTT.

The chain uses TRBV9 and TRBJ2-4; the D call may be TRBD1 or TRBD2 (5 bases each). V lost 2 bases, J lost 8 bases, and 17 bases lay in between. The CDR3 sequence is 15 residues long. Germline assignment: CDR1 SGDLS and CDR2 YYNGEE. The CDR3 region has the DNA TGTGCCAGCAGCGTGAGTACCGGGACCCAGGACATTCAGTACTTC. Translating gives CASSVSTGTQDIQYF.

The J gene is TRBJ2-2, the V gene TRBV7-9; the D call may be TRBD1 or TRBD2 (5 bases each). The CDR3 covers 17 residues. V was shortened by 3 bases and J by 0 bases, with 14 bases between the two germline ends. Per germline, CDR1 SEHNR and CDR2 FQNEAQ (reference sequence). CDR3 in DNA: TGTGCCAGCAGCTTGCCCCGGGACGACCCGAACACCGGGGAGCTGTTTTTT. Its protein is CASSLPRDDPNTGELFF. The full variable domain, with the rest looked up from reference TRBV7-9 and TRBJ2-2, is DTGVSQNPRHKITKRGQNVTFRCDPISEHNRLYWYRQTLGQGPEFLTYFQNEAQLEKSRLLSDRFSAERPKGSFSTLEIQRTEQGDSAMYLCASSLPRDDPNTGELFFGEGSRLTVL.

The V call is TRBV7-9, the J call TRBJ1-1; D might be TRBD1 (5 bases). Germline V gene data show CDR1 as SEHNR and CDR2 as FQNEAQ (reference sequence). This CDR3 is built from 12 residues. Trimming took 5 bases from V and 8 from J, leaving 12 bases between them. The CDR3 nucleotides read TGTGCCAGCAGCCGCTGGGACCGCGAAGCTTTCTTT. Amino acids: CASSRWDREAFF.

The chain employs TRBV7-2 and TRBJ1-2, with TRBD1 identical over 8 bases. V trimming: 5 bases; J trimming: 5 bases; junction bases outside the gene matches: 7. Germline values: CDR1 SGHTA, CDR2 FQGNSA. This CDR3 has 14 amino acids. This CDR3 reads CASSNRTGLYGYTF. The DNA for the CDR3 is TGTGCCAGCAGCAATAGGACAGGGTTATATGGCTACACCTTC.

Concerning this clone itself: Other DNA variants within this sample encode the same CDR3. This chain links TRBV9 with TRBJ1-2, with TRBD1 matching 9 bases. Germline CDR1 SGDLS, CDR2 YYNGEE. The V and J ends lost 3 bases and 7 bases, in that order; junction bases with no gene match: 4. The CDR3 consists of 13 residues. This CDR3 is CASSAGQGIGYTF. The DNA for the CDR3 is TGTGCCAGCAGCGCAGGACAGGGGATTGGCTACACCTTC.

The J gene is TRBJ2-2, the V gene TRBV27; the D is unclear. Germline V gene sequence: CDR1 MNHEY, CDR2 SMNVEV (reference sequence). Between the trimmed V and J ends, which lost 3 bases and 6 bases, there was a span of 11 bases. This CDR3 has 14 amino acids. This CDR3 reads CASSLYMDAGELFF. CDR3 DNA sequence: TGTGCCAGCAGTTTGTATATGGACGCCGGGGAGCTGTTTTTT.

The chain links TRBV15 to TRBJ2-3, with 14 positions matching TRBD2. The CDR3 consists of 16 residues. V lost 5 bases to trimming and J lost 3 bases; unmatched junction nucleotides: 4. Looked up from germline, CDR1 is LNHNV and CDR2 is YYDKDF (reference sequence). The CDR3 nucleotides read TGTGCCACCAGCGCGACTAGCGGGAGGGAGACAGATACGCAGTATTTT. Residues: CATSATSGRETDTQYF.

The chain has TRBV4-3 and TRBJ1-3; unclear D gene. The length of the CDR3 is 16 residues. V was trimmed by 4 bases and J by 0 bases, leaving 13 bases between them. Germline V lookup: CDR1 LGHNA, CDR2 YSLEER. The CDR3 nucleotides are TGCGCCAGCAGCCCAGATCGGCATAGCTCTGGAAACACCATATATTTT. It translates to CASSPDRHSSGNTIYF.

J is TRBJ1-5 and V is TRBV6-5; tentative D call: TRBD1 (5 bases). With 7 bases removed from V and 6 bases from J, the gap between germline ends came to 13 bases. CDR1 and CDR2 from the germline V gene are MNHEY and SVGAGI. CDR3 size: 13 residues. Here the CDR3 reads CASTPDRGQPQHF. CDR3 nucleotides: TGTGCCAGCACCCCTGATAGGGGTCAGCCCCAGCATTTT.

The chain carries TRBV7-3 and TRBJ1-5; D gene ambiguous. Germline assignment: CDR1 SGHTA and CDR2 FQGTGA. This CDR3 has 14 residues. V was shortened by 2 bases and J by 1 base, with 6 bases between the two germline ends. In nucleotides, the CDR3 is TGTGCCAGCAGCTTACAGGTGAGCAATCAGCCCCAGCATTTT. Translation gives CASSLQVSNQPQHF. Complete variable domain (other parts from reference TRBV7-3 and TRBJ1-5): GAGVSQTPSNKVTEKGKYVELRCDPISGHTALYWYRQSLGQGPEFLIYFQGTGAADDSGLPNDRFFAVRPEGSVSTLKIQRTERGDSAVYLCASSLQVSNQPQHFGDGTRLSIL.

This rearrangement joins TRBV11-2 to TRBJ2-2, with D uncertain. CDR1 is SGHAT, CDR2 FQNNGV, per germline. This CDR3 contains 13 residues. Trimming shortened V by 1 base and J by 6 bases, and 6 bases separated the two germline ends. CDR3 residues: CASSLVAPGELFF. For the CDR3, the DNA is TGTGCCAGCAGCTTAGTTGCGCCCGGGGAGCTGTTTTTT.

The V gene is TRBV27, the J gene TRBJ2-7; 12 bases map to TRBD2. Germline trimming cut 3 bases from V and 2 bases from J; bases unmatched to any gene: 5. Per germline, CDR1 MNHEY and CDR2 SMNVEV (reference sequence). The CDR3 has 16 residues. The CDR3 loop reads CASSLLLAGGAYEQYF. As DNA, the CDR3 is TGTGCCAGCAGTTTGTTGCTAGCGGGGGGGGCCTACGAGCAGTACTTC.

The gene calls are TRBV15 and TRBJ2-3; tentative D call: TRBD1 (6 bases). Germline V CDR1 and CDR2: LNHNV, YYDKDF (reference sequence). V was cut by 0 bases and J by 2 bases, with 15 bases left in between. The CDR3 loop spans 17 amino acids. DNA for the CDR3: TGTGCCACCAGCAGAGATGGATTTGTGGGGGCCACAGATACGCAGTATTTT. This sequence encodes CATSRDGFVGATDTQYF. Full variable domain (missing parts from reference TRBV15 and TRBJ2-3): DAMVIQNPRYQVTQFGKPVTLSCSQTLNHNVMYWYQQKSSQAPKLLFHYYDKDFNNEADTPDNFQSRRPNTSFCFLDIRSPGLGDTAMYLCATSRDGFVGATDTQYFGPGTRLTVL.

The V gene is TRBV6-4, the J gene TRBJ1-1; D is undetermined. The CDR3 length is 14 residues. Germline lookup yields CDR1 MRHNA and CDR2 SNTAGT. V lost 0 bases and J 8 bases, leaving 13 bases between the germline ends. Here the CDR3 reads CASSDSVEGSEAFF. CDR3 nucleotides: TGTGCCAGCAGTGACTCGGTGGAGGGATCAGAAGCTTTCTTT.

CDR3 residues: CSVVYRSGNEQYF. The CDR3, as DNA: TGCAGCGTTGTTTACAGGTCCGGGAACGAGCAGTACTTC. The J gene is TRBJ2-5, the V gene TRBV29-1, with D possibly being TRBD1 or TRBD2 (5 bases each). The DNA matches TRBJ2-7 better at its end, which makes the J call doubtful. This CDR3 is built from 13 residues. CDR1 SQVTM and CDR2 ANQGSEA come from the germline V gene.

The chain recombines TRBV7-9 with TRBJ2-2; 7 nucleotides align to TRBD2. The CDR3 contains 16 residues. J gave up 2 bases and V 6 bases, and 9 bases lay outside the gene matches. In germline, CDR1 is SEHNR, CDR2 FQNEAQ (reference sequence). The CDR3 sequence is CASRWEGTLNTGELFF. The CDR3, as DNA: TGTGCCAGCAGGTGGGAGGGGACTCTAAACACCGGGGAGCTGTTTTTT.

This rearrangement joins TRBV5-4 to TRBJ2-1; TRBD2 matches 8 bases. J gave up 1 base and V 4 bases, and 7 bases lay outside the gene matches. CDR3 size: 16 residues. CDR1 is SGHNT and CDR2 is YYREEE in the germline V gene (reference sequence). As DNA, the CDR3 is TGTGCCAGCAGCGTTAGCGGGATAAATTCCTACAATGAGCAGTTCTTC. Protein product: CASSVSGINSYNEQFF.

The chain is built from TRBV29-1 and TRBJ1-2; 7 bases are a match to TRBD1. The CDR3 consists of 10 residues. The junction had 7 bases not matched to a gene; V was cut back by 6 bases and J by 12 bases. CDR1 is SQVTM, CDR2 ANQGSEA, per germline. Written as DNA, the CDR3 is TGCAGCGTAGTGGGACAGCCGCACACCTTC. This translates into CSVVGQPHTF.

This clone has a handful of counts. This rearrangement joins TRBV5-6 to TRBJ2-2; unclear D gene. The CDR3 extends over 15 amino acids. Germline V gene sequence: CDR1 SGHDT, CDR2 YYEEEE. V lost 0 bases and J lost 2, with 8 bases in between. The CDR3 bases are TGTGCCAGCAGCTTGGAACTCAGCAACACCGGGGAGCTGTTTTTT. Protein product: CASSLELSNTGELFF. The whole variable domain, filled in from reference TRBV5-6 and TRBJ2-2, reads DAGVTQSPTHLIKTRGQQVTLRCSPKSGHDTVSWYQQALGQGPQFIFQYYEEEERQRGNFPDRFSGHQFPNYSSELNVNALLLGDSALYLCASSLELSNTGELFFGEGSRLTVL.

A few counts support this clone. The J gene is TRBJ1-1, the V gene TRBV15; D call uncertain. Germline V gene data show CDR1 as LNHNV and CDR2 as YYDKDF (reference sequence). The V and J ends lost 4 bases and 0 bases respectively, with 3 bases between them. This CDR3 has 12 residues. The CDR3 loop reads CATSNVNTEAFF. The CDR3 DNA reads as TGTGCCACCAGCAATGTGAACACTGAAGCTTTCTTT.

This chain uses TRBV6-5 with TRBJ1-5, with D maybe TRBD1 (5 bases). The length of the CDR3 is 15 residues. The ends were cut back, 8 bases at V and 7 bases at J, with 21 bases in the middle. The V gene's germline CDR1 is MNHEY and CDR2 SVGAGI. In nucleotides, the CDR3 is TGTGCCAGCCCCTATCGGGACCGCGATAACCAGCCCCAGCATTTT. Protein: CASPYRDRDNQPQHF.

The rearrangement links TRBV7-3 to TRBJ1-1, with D possibly being TRBD1 (6 bases). The CDR3 is 15 amino acids. V was pared by 8 bases and J by 4 bases, with 20 bases between. CDR1 SGHTA and CDR2 FQGTGA come from the germline V gene. CDR3 in DNA: TGTGCCAGCGCTCTGGGTCAGGGGCGGATCACTGAAGCTTTCTTT. This codes for CASALGQGRITEAFF.

The rearrangement links TRBV7-8 to TRBJ2-5, with TRBD2 matching over 7 bases. This CDR3 is 16 amino acids long. The V segment lost 4 bases and the J segment 5 bases; nucleotides outside the gene matches: 13. Germline CDR1 and CDR2: SGHVS and FQNEAQ. The CDR3 sequence is CASSSPLAGVGETQYF. CDR3 sequence (DNA): TGTGCCAGCAGCTCCCCTCTGGCGGGAGTGGGGGAGACCCAGTACTTC.

This chain uses TRBV14 with TRBJ2-3, with 13 bases fitting TRBD2. This CDR3 is 16 amino acids long. Germline-derived CDR1 and CDR2 are SGHDN and FVKESK. Trimming cost V 5 bases and J 4 bases; bases outside gene matches: 6. CDR3 residues: CASSTQGLAGPDTQYF. Here the CDR3 DNA reads TGTGCCAGCAGCACACAGGGACTAGCGGGACCAGATACGCAGTATTTT. Supplemented by reference TRBV14 and TRBJ2-3, the full variable domain reads EAGVTQFPSHSVIEKGQTVTLRCDPISGHDNLYWYRRVMGKEIKFLLHFVKESKQDESGMPNNRFLAERTGGTYSTLKVQPAELEDSGVYFCASSTQGLAGPDTQYFGPGTRLTVL.